The 25 T cell receptor beta chains given below trace back to one sample, sequenced in a study of blood T cell repertoires in COVID-19. Sequencing used immunoSEQ multiplex PCR; TCRdb keeps in-frame clones, though not all of them. The data show 200,000 to 300,000 clones, around 88% seen once. The sample taken for sequencing was PBMCs or T cells enriched from blood (not recorded which). Every receptor here comes from a woman aged 40 to 50 with acute COVID-19.

This chain joins TRBV19 and TRBJ2-3; weak D call: TRBD2 (6 bases). V gave up 3 bases and J gave up 4 bases, with 14 bases separating them. CDR1 and CDR2 (germline): LNHDA, SQIVND (reference sequence). The CDR3 covers 15 residues. This CDR3 reads CASSIGGRTADTQYF. The CDR3, as DNA: TGTGCCAGTAGTATTGGAGGGAGGACTGCAGATACGCAGTATTTT.

A single count supports this clone. V and J are TRBV7-9 and TRBJ2-7; 10 bases align to TRBD1. The CDR3 totals 12 residues. Germline CDR1 SEHNR, CDR2 FQNEAQ (reference sequence). The junction had 0 bases not matched to a gene; V was cut back by 8 bases and J by 2 bases. In DNA, the CDR3 is TGTGCCAGCGGACAGGGGGCCTACGAGCAGTACTTC. Encoded protein: CASGQGAYEQYF. Using reference TRBV7-9 and TRBJ2-7 for the parts outside the CDR3, the full variable domain is DTGVSQNPRHKITKRGQNVTFRCDPISEHNRLYWYRQTLGQGPEFLTYFQNEAQLEKSRLLSDRFSAERPKGSFSTLEIQRTEQGDSAMYLCASGQGAYEQYFGPGTRLTVT.

This clone has a single count. The chain combines TRBV11-3 with TRBJ2-3; perhaps TRBD1 as D (5 bases). Germline CDR1 is SGHNT and CDR2 is YENEEA. The V and J ends lost 0 bases and 5 bases respectively, with 18 bases between them. The CDR3 runs 17 residues. The CDR3 region is CASSLDGRATRGDTQYF. Here the CDR3 DNA reads TGTGCCAGCAGCTTAGACGGCAGGGCGACACGTGGAGATACGCAGTATTTT.

The rearrangement uses TRBV6-5 and TRBJ1-4; possibly TRBD1 for D (5 bases). The V gene's germline CDR1 is MNHEY and CDR2 SVGAGI. The CDR3 has 13 residues. V was trimmed by 6 bases and J by 8 bases, leaving 13 bases between them. In nucleotides, the CDR3 is TGTGCCAGCAGGCGGGGGGGGAACGAAAAACTGTTTTTT. Encoded protein: CASRRGGNEKLFF.

The chain has TRBV9 and TRBJ1-2, with 8 bases that match TRBD1. V dropped 3 bases and J dropped 0; count of bases not matched to a gene: 4. The V gene's germline CDR1 is SGDLS and CDR2 YYNGEE. The CDR3 covers 15 residues. The CDR3 loop is CASSETGGTNYGYTF. For the CDR3, the DNA is TGTGCCAGCAGCGAAACAGGGGGGACTAACTATGGCTACACCTTC. The full variable domain, in which reference TRBV9 and TRBJ1-2 provide the parts outside the CDR3, is DSGVTQTPKHLITATGQRVTLRCSPRSGDLSVYWYQQSLDQGLQFLIQYYNGEERAKGNILERFSAQQFPDLHSELNLSSLELGDSALYFCASSETGGTNYGYTFGSGTRLTVV.

This clone was recorded once. The rearrangement joins TRBV6-2 or TRBV6-3 to TRBJ1-4; D ambiguous. Trimming pared 2 bases from V and 1 base from J, leaving 11 bases between. This CDR3 is 16 amino acids long. Germline V gene lookup returns CDR1 MNHEY and CDR2 SVGEGT. The CDR3 here is CASSYSIGGTNEKLFF. In DNA, the CDR3 is TGTGCCAGCAGTTACAGTATCGGAGGAACTAATGAAAAACTGTTTTTT.

J is TRBJ2-3 and V is TRBV24-1, with 7 bases aligning to TRBD1. The CDR3 consists of 16 residues. Germline CDR1 and CDR2: KGHDR and SFDVKD. V shed 3 bases, J shed 2 bases, and the junction held 7 bases outside the gene matches. The DNA of the CDR3 is TGTGCCACCAGTGATCCCGGGACAGCAGACACAGATACGCAGTATTTT. Its protein is CATSDPGTADTDTQYF.

On this clone itself: A junction end diverges from the germline sequence, so it may reflect a read error. V usage is TRBV7-7 and J usage is TRBJ2-5; 10 nucleotides match TRBD1. The CDR3 contains 15 residues. Per the germline V gene, CDR1 is SSHAT and CDR2 is FNYEAQ (reference sequence). The CDR3 loop reads CASSGQGGDGETQYF. The CDR3 nucleotides read TGTGCTAGCAGCGGACAGGGGGGAGATGGAGAGACCCAGTACTTC.

This clone came up once. V usage is TRBV7-9 and J usage is TRBJ2-3, with TRBD2 identical over 14 bases. The length of the CDR3 is 19 residues. V shed 5 bases, J shed 3 bases, and the junction held 13 bases outside the gene matches. Germline CDR1 is SEHNR and CDR2 is FQNEAQ (reference sequence). The CDR3 loop reads CASSRRTSGGRVLTDTQYF. The CDR3 DNA reads TGTGCCAGCAGCCGACGGACTAGCGGGGGGAGGGTTTTGACAGATACGCAGTATTTT.

The V gene is TRBV6-2 or TRBV6-3, the J gene TRBJ2-7; 9 bases map to TRBD2. Germline V gives CDR1 MNHEY, CDR2 SVGEGT. This CDR3 comprises 16 residues. The trim removed 0 bases at V and 2 bases at J, leaving 5 bases unmatched. The CDR3 region is CASSYSFSGGTYEQYF. The CDR3 coding sequence is TGTGCCAGCAGTTACTCGTTTAGCGGGGGCACCTACGAGCAGTACTTC.

The chain recombines TRBV6-5 with TRBJ2-7, with D tentatively TRBD2 (6 bases). The CDR3 is 15 amino acids. V was shortened by 2 bases and J by 3 bases, with 14 bases between the two germline ends. The germline V gene has CDR1 MNHEY and CDR2 SVGAGI. The CDR3 coding sequence is TGTGCCAGCAGTTACAGGGCGGGGCCCCACTACGAGCAGTACGTC. Translated: CASSYRAGPHYEQYV.

The rearrangement links TRBV10-1 to TRBJ2-5; 7 bases line up with TRBD2. V shed 6 bases, J shed 2 bases, and the junction held 12 bases outside the gene matches. Germline V gives CDR1 WNHNN, CDR2 SYGVQD (reference sequence). CDR3 length equals 16 residues. The CDR3 is CASRPSGGSQQETQYF. DNA for the CDR3: TGCGCCAGCAGACCTAGCGGAGGCAGCCAGCAAGAGACCCAGTACTTC.

This chain uses TRBV6-1 with TRBJ2-1; TRBD1 might be the D (5 bases). Germline CDR1 and CDR2: MNHNS and SASEGT. V was shortened by 3 bases and J by 4 bases, with 13 bases between the two germline ends. CDR3 length equals 15 residues. CDR3 amino acids: CASSDDSRLYNEQFF. CDR3 nucleotide sequence: TGTGCCAGCAGTGATGACAGCAGACTTTACAATGAGCAGTTCTTC.

The V gene is TRBV19, the J gene TRBJ2-5; a possible D gene is TRBD1 (6 bases). Germline-derived CDR1 and CDR2 are LNHDA and SQIVND (reference sequence). Trimming removed 5 bases at V and 1 base at J, with 11 bases between. This CDR3 contains 14 residues. The CDR3, as DNA: TGTGCCAGTAGTGTACAGGGTCCCCAAGAGACCCAGTACTTC. This gives the protein CASSVQGPQETQYF. Based on the CDR3 plus reference TRBV19 and TRBJ2-5, the full variable domain is DGGITQSPKYLFRKEGQNVTLSCEQNLNHDAMYWYRQDPGQGLRLIYYSQIVNDFQKGDIAEGYSVSREKKESFPLTVTSAQKNPTAFYLCASSVQGPQETQYFGPGTRLLVL.

The V gene is TRBV5-1, the J gene TRBJ2-2; 9 nucleotides match TRBD1. CDR3 length: 15 amino acids. Germline CDR1 is SGHRS and CDR2 is YFSETQ. Trimming at V came to 2 bases and at J to 5 bases, leaving 4 bases not matched to a gene. The CDR3 spells CASSLQQGATGELFF. The CDR3 region has the DNA TGCGCCAGCAGCTTACAACAGGGGGCAACCGGGGAGCTGTTTTTT.

The chain has TRBV10-2 and TRBJ1-5; 11 bases map to TRBD1. Trimming removed 4 bases from V and 0 bases from J; junction bases left unmatched: 5. This CDR3 contains 17 residues. Germline V CDR1 and CDR2: WSHSY, SAAADI. The CDR3 DNA reads as TGCGCCAGCAGTGCGGGACAGGGGGTAGGTAGCAATCAGCCCCAGCATTTT. The encoded protein is CASSAGQGVGSNQPQHF.

The chain is built from TRBV29-1 and TRBJ1-1; D is undetermined. The CDR3 has 13 amino acids. The V gene lost 3 bases and the J gene lost 0 bases, with 8 bases spanning the gap. Germline V gene sequence: CDR1 SQVTM, CDR2 ANQGSEA. The CDR3 is CSVELSVNTEAFF. In DNA, the CDR3 is TGCAGCGTTGAGTTGTCGGTGAACACTGAAGCTTTCTTT.

The genes are TRBV9 and TRBJ1-1; TRBD1 is a possible D gene (5 bases). Trimming pared 2 bases from V and 4 bases from J, leaving 12 bases between. The V gene's germline CDR1 is SGDLS and CDR2 YYNGEE. The CDR3 is 14 residues long. The CDR3 is CASSVEGWGTEAFF. The CDR3 DNA sequence: TGTGCCAGCAGCGTGGAGGGGTGGGGCACTGAAGCTTTCTTT.

This chain joins TRBV9 and TRBJ2-3; 7 nucleotides agree with TRBD2. Germline V gives CDR1 SGDLS, CDR2 YYNGEE. This CDR3 is 14 amino acids long. With 3 bases clipped from V and 7 bases from J, the junction kept 8 bases outside the gene matches. Here the CDR3 DNA reads TGTGCCAGCAGCGGAGCGGGGCGAGCGAATACGCAGTATTTT. It codes for CASSGAGRANTQYF.

The rearrangement uses TRBV19 and TRBJ1-2, with D perhaps TRBD1 (6 bases). This CDR3 spans 16 amino acids. The germline gives CDR1 LNHDA, CDR2 SQIVND (reference sequence). V lost 7 bases and J 5 bases, leaving 23 bases between the germline ends. The CDR3 DNA is TGTGCCAGTACCAACCTGAACAGGGAAGGGGGATATGGCTACACCTTC. Residues: CASTNLNREGGYGYTF.

This sequence joins TRBV2 and TRBJ1-4; 8 bases are a match to TRBD1. The CDR3 has 14 amino acids. The J segment lost 4 bases and the V segment lost 5 bases, leaving 3 bases of the junction unmatched. Germline V gives CDR1 SNHLY, CDR2 FYNNEI. The CDR3 loop reads CASSLQGGNEKLFF. As DNA, the CDR3 is TGTGCCAGCAGTTTACAGGGGGGTAATGAAAAACTGTTTTTT.

J is TRBJ1-2 and V is TRBV19; TRBD1 agrees at 7 bases. The CDR3 is made up of 15 amino acids. Germline V lookup: CDR1 LNHDA, CDR2 SQIVND (reference sequence). Trimming took 5 bases from V and 8 from J; bases not matched to a gene: 14. DNA of the CDR3: TGTGCCAGTAGTTTCGACAGGGACGGTTTCGGCGGCTACACCTTC. Amino acids: CASSFDRDGFGGYTF.

The rearrangement links TRBV7-2 to TRBJ2-3; 15 positions match TRBD2. Per the germline V gene, CDR1 is SGHTA and CDR2 is FQGNSA. The CDR3 extends over 19 amino acids. V was clipped by 5 bases and J by 0 bases; unmatched bases: 9. Here the CDR3 reads CASSRTGTSGRSSTDTQYF. The CDR3 DNA follows: TGTGCCAGCAGCCGGACCGGGACTAGCGGGAGGTCTAGCACAGATACGCAGTATTTT. Variable domain in full (rest from reference TRBV7-2 and TRBJ2-3): GAGVSQSPSNKVTEKGKDVELRCDPISGHTALYWYRQSLGQGLEFLIYFQGNSAPDKSGLPSDRFSAERTGGSVSTLTIQRTQQEDSAVYLCASSRTGTSGRSSTDTQYFGPGTRLTVL.

V is TRBV7-9 and J is TRBJ2-7; 10 nucleotides match TRBD1. J lost 9 bases, V lost 5 bases, and 7 bases had no gene match. Germline values: CDR1 SEHNR, CDR2 FQNEAQ (reference sequence). The CDR3 sequence is 13 residues long. The CDR3 DNA follows: TGTGCCAGCAGCGGGACAGGGGTGGCGAGGCAGTACGTC. Amino acids: CASSGTGVARQYV.

The rearrangement joins TRBV2 to TRBJ2-1; D gene ambiguous. The CDR3 has 13 residues. Germline V gene sequence: CDR1 SNHLY, CDR2 FYNNEI. Trimming took 5 bases from V and 3 from J, leaving 8 bases between them. The CDR3 here is CASSLTRYNEQFF. Written as DNA, the CDR3 is TGTGCCAGCAGTTTGACTCGCTACAATGAGCAGTTCTTC. Based on the CDR3 plus reference TRBV2 and TRBJ2-1, the full variable domain is EPEVTQTPSHQVTQMGQEVILRCVPISNHLYFYWYRQILGQKVEFLVSFYNNEISEKSEIFDDQFSVERPDGSNFTLKIRSTKLEDSAMYFCASSLTRYNEQFFGPGTRLTVL.